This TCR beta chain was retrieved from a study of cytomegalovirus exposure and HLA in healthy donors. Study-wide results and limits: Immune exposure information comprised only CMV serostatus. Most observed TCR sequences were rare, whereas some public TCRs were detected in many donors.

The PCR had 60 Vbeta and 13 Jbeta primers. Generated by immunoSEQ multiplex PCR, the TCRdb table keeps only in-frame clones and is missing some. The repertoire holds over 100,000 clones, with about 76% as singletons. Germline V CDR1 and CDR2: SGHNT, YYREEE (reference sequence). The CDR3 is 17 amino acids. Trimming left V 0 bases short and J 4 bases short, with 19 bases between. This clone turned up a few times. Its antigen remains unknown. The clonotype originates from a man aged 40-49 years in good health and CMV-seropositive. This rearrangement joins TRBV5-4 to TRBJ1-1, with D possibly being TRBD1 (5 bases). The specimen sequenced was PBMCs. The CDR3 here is CASSLATSFSGGTEAFF. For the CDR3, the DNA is TGTGCCAGCAGCTTGGCCACCAGTTTCTCGGGGGGCACTGAAGCTTTCTTT.